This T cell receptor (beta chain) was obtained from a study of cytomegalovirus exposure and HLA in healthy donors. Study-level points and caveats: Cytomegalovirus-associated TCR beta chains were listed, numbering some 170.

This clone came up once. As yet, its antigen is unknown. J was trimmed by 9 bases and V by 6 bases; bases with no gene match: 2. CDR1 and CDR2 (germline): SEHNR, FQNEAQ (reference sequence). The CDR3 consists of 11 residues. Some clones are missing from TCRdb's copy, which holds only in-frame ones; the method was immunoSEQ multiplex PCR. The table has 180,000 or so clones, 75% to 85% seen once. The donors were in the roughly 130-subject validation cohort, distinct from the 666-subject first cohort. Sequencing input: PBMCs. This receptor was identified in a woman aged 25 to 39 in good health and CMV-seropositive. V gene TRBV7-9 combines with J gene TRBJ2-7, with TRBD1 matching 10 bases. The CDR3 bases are TGTGCCAGCAGTCGGGACAGGGGGCAGTACTTC. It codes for CASSRDRGQYF.